The 23 T cell receptor beta chains below were found in one sample sequenced in a study of tumor-infiltrating lymphocytes in primary liver carcinoma. A constant-region primer primed TCR beta cDNA synthesis from about 0.45 ug of total RNA. Libraries of TCR beta came from three nested multiplex PCR rounds with slightly modified ARM-PCR. TRBV1-TRBV30 forward and Cbeta reverse primers drove the first two roughly 11-cycle rounds. From the multiplex PCR reads, TCRdb called clonotypes with MiXCR, one entry per CDR3 protein. The sample contains 200,000 or so distinct CDR3 sequences, around three fifths of which appear only once. The study extracted blood RNA from unsorted whole blood and also extracted germline DNA. The material sequenced was peripheral blood. These receptor sequences come from a woman aged 55 to 70 with primary liver carcinoma and hepatitis B virus infection.

About this clonotype itself: Its ends do not fully match the called genes, so a read error is possible. The chain carries TRBV10-1 and TRBJ2-7; D not certain. Germline lookup yields CDR1 WNHNN and CDR2 SYGVQD (reference sequence). The length of the CDR3 is 15 residues. Here the CDR3 DNA reads TGCGCCAGTAGTGATACGGTAGGGCCCGCCTACGAGCAGTATTTC. It codes for CASSDTVGPAYEQYF.

This clonotype was picked up many times. The V call is TRBV12-3 or TRBV12-4, the J call TRBJ2-1, with a possible D match to TRBD1 (6 bases). V was clipped by 5 bases and J by 10 bases, with 9 bases between them. The CDR3 has 11 residues. CDR3 protein: CASSIGTEQFF. For the CDR3, the DNA is TGTGCCAGCAGTATAGGGACAGAGCAGTTCTTC.

Comment on this clonotype: A much larger clone differs from this one at a single base, so this may be a read error. This sequence joins TRBV12-3 or TRBV12-4 and TRBJ1-2, with D unresolved. This CDR3 is built from 12 residues. V dropped 5 bases and J dropped 8 bases, with 12 bases sitting between them. CDR3 in DNA: TGTGCCAGCAGTCCCGGCAGTACCGGCTACACCTTC. Protein product: CASSPGSTGYTF.

This clonotype appeared once. Mismatch with germline at one junction end may stem from a read error. The V gene is TRBV9, the J gene TRBJ2-1, with D unclear. In germline, CDR1 is SGDLS, CDR2 YYNGEE. The CDR3 consists of 12 residues. The CDR3 DNA reads TGTACCAGCAGCGTGCCCCCGGAAGGGCAGTTCTTC. Its protein is CTSSVPPEGQFF.

As concerns this clonotype: One end of the junction fails to match germline, which may point to a read error. The rearrangement joins TRBV11-2 to TRBJ2-2; D is unclear. Germline V lookup: CDR1 SGHAT, CDR2 FQNNGV. CDR3 length equals 14 residues. For the CDR3, the DNA is TGTGCCAGCGGCTTGGTACTCAGTACCGGGGAGCTGTTTTTT. Its translation: CASGLVLSTGELFF.

In regard to this clonotype: This may be a read error, as it is one base from a much larger clone. The V gene is TRBV6-6, the J gene TRBJ2-1, with 7 bases that match TRBD2. The CDR3 loop spans 15 amino acids. Per the germline V gene, CDR1 is MNHNY and CDR2 is SVGAGI (reference sequence). This CDR3 is CTSLRESSSYNEQFF. CDR3 coding DNA: TGTACCAGCTTGCGGGAGTCGAGCTCCTACAATGAGCAGTTCTTC.

The rearrangement links TRBV7-8 to TRBJ2-1; tentatively, D is TRBD1 or TRBD2 (5 bases each). Deletions cut 7 bases from V and 6 bases from J, with 19 bases between. Germline V gene sequence: CDR1 SGHVS, CDR2 FQNEAQ. The CDR3 is 15 amino acids. CDR3 nucleotides: TGTGCCAGCAAGTCTAGGGGACGCGCTGGCAATGAGCAGTTCTTC. This gives the protein CASKSRGRAGNEQFF.

This clonotype has only a few counts. J is TRBJ2-4 and V is TRBV7-9; D not certain. The CDR3 has 14 residues. The V end lost 1 base, the J end lost 6 bases, and 10 bases lay between the germline ends. The germline V gene has CDR1 SEHNR and CDR2 FQNEAQ (reference sequence). CDR3 amino acids: CASSLDPTGNIQYF. For the CDR3, the DNA is TGTGCCAGCAGCTTAGATCCTACGGGAAACATTCAGTACTTC.

The chain employs TRBV28 and TRBJ2-7, with D possibly being TRBD1 (6 bases). CDR1 is MDHEN and CDR2 is SYDVKM in the germline V gene. V was trimmed by 8 bases and J by 4 bases, leaving 21 bases between them. This CDR3 spans 15 amino acids. DNA of the CDR3: TGTGCCAGCGGCCTTTTGGGGACACCTAATTACGAGCAGTACTTC. This sequence encodes CASGLLGTPNYEQYF.

Concerning this clonotype itself: A much larger clone lies one base from this, so it may be a read error. The chain uses TRBV12-3 or TRBV12-4 and TRBJ1-1; 7 nucleotides align to TRBD1. The length of the CDR3 is 16 residues. With V trimmed by 6 bases and J by 1 base, 11 bases remained unmatched. CDR3 protein: CASSSGQWEANTEAFF. CDR3 sequence (DNA): TGTGCCAGCAGCTCGGGACAGTGGGAGGCGAACACTGAAGCTTTCTTT.

This clonotype was counted at least ten times. The chain employs TRBV5-6 and TRBJ2-7; unclear D gene. Trimming left V 4 bases short and J 4 bases short, with 9 bases between. The CDR3 is made up of 12 amino acids. Germline CDR1 SGHDT, CDR2 YYEEEE. The CDR3 reads CASSPTPYEQYF. CDR3 DNA sequence: TGTGCCAGCAGCCCGACGCCATACGAGCAGTACTTC.

There are many counts of this clonotype. The chain joins TRBV5-6 to TRBJ2-1; TRBD1 aligns across 8 bases. V lost 0 bases to trimming and J lost 8 bases; unmatched junction nucleotides: 7. The CDR3 is 15 amino acids. CDR1 is SGHDT and CDR2 is YYEEEE in the germline V gene. CDR3: CASSLGQGNSHEQFF. The CDR3 nucleotides are TGTGCCAGCAGCTTGGGACAGGGGAATAGTCATGAGCAGTTCTTC.

J is TRBJ2-3 and V is TRBV4-2; 12 bases fit TRBD2. The J segment lost 3 bases and the V segment lost 4 bases, leaving 14 bases of the junction unmatched. This CDR3 comprises 19 residues. In germline, CDR1 is LGHNA, CDR2 YNFKEQ. CDR3 coding DNA: TGTGCCAGCAGCCCCGAAGGGACTAGCGGGCCTAAGGGTACAGATACGCAGTATTTT. Protein product: CASSPEGTSGPKGTDTQYF.

Comments on this clonotype: One end of the junction is discordant with germline, which a read error may explain. The gene calls are TRBV11-1 and TRBJ1-1, with a tentative D call TRBD1 (5 bases). From germline, CDR1 is SGHAT and CDR2 FQDESV (reference sequence). This CDR3 is 14 amino acids long. CDR3 nucleotide sequence: TGTGCCAGCAGTTTAGGCATGGGGCTTAATGAAGCTTTCTTT. Protein: CASSLGMGLNEAFF.

Regarding this clonotype: The junction departs from germline at one end; a sequencing error may be responsible. The gene calls are TRBV6-5 and TRBJ2-2, with D maybe TRBD2 (5 bases). The CDR3 sequence is 15 residues long. The germline gives CDR1 MNHEY, CDR2 SVGAGI. The CDR3 spells CASSYRPMNTGELFF. The CDR3 DNA reads TGTGCCAGCAGTTATCGACCCATGAACACCGGGGAGTTGTTTTTT.

This clonotype showed up just a few times. This chain connects TRBV28 to TRBJ1-5; D perhaps matches TRBD1 (5 bases). Per the germline V gene, CDR1 is MDHEN and CDR2 is SYDVKM. The CDR3 is made up of 15 amino acids. The V end lost 3 bases, the J end lost 8 bases, and 17 bases lay between the germline ends. In DNA form, the CDR3 reads TGTGCCAGCAGTTTGCAAGGGGTTGGTCCCAAGCCCCAGCATTTT. The encoded protein is CASSLQGVGPKPQHF.

Regarding this clonotype: The final CDR3 position lacks the conserved phenylalanine or tryptophan, pointing to a likely read error. The rearrangement uses TRBV7-3 and TRBJ2-1, with D perhaps matching TRBD2 (7 bases). CDR3 size: 14 residues. Germline assignment: CDR1 SGHTA and CDR2 FQGTGA. V was clipped by 5 bases and J by 7 bases, with 15 bases between them. As DNA, the CDR3 is TGTGCCAGCAGCCGGGGGGCGCAGGGGAATGAGCAGTTCTCC. It is translated as CASSRGAQGNEQFS.

The J gene is TRBJ1-2, the V gene TRBV10-3; D possibly corresponds to TRBD1 (6 bases). The CDR3 is made up of 12 amino acids. Looked up from germline, CDR1 is ENHRY and CDR2 is SYGVKD. V was clipped by 6 bases and J by 5 bases, with 10 bases between them. In DNA, the CDR3 is TGTGCCATCAGCCCACAGGGTTATGGCTACACCTTC. Translation gives CAISPQGYGYTF.

Details on this clonotype: Given a much more abundant clone one base away, this may be a read error. The chain combines TRBV6-5 with TRBJ1-1, with 10 bases aligning to TRBD1. The length of the CDR3 is 13 residues. The germline V gene encodes CDR1 MNHEY and CDR2 SVGAGI. Trimming cost V 4 bases and J 12 bases; bases outside gene matches: 8. For the CDR3, the DNA is TGTGCCAGCAGTTTCATTAGACAGGGGGCTACTTTCTTT. It translates to CASSFIRQGATFF.

At least ten counts were recorded for this clonotype. The chain has TRBV6-1 and TRBJ2-4, with TRBD1 identical over 9 bases. This CDR3 region has 14 residues. V was clipped by 7 bases and J by 7 bases; unmatched bases: 8. Germline CDR1 and CDR2: MNHNS and SASEGT. CDR3 protein: CASTKGDRDNIQYF. CDR3 in DNA: TGTGCCAGCACCAAAGGGGACAGGGATAACATTCAGTACTTC.

CDR3 in amino acids: CASSQTSGRTDTQYF. The DNA of the CDR3 is TGTGCCAGCAGCCAAACGAGCGGGCGCACAGATACGCAGTATTTT. The gene calls are TRBV7-8 and TRBJ2-3; perhaps TRBD2 as D (6 bases). Germline V gives CDR1 SGHVS, CDR2 FQNEAQ. This CDR3 region has 15 residues. Trimming left V 5 bases short and J 1 base short, with 13 bases between.

Concerning this clonotype: A read error may produce the germline difference seen at one junction end. This chain uses TRBV11-3 with TRBJ2-3; the match to TRBD2 covers 7 bases. The CDR3 totals 14 residues. CDR1 and CDR2 from the germline V gene are SGHNT and YENEEA. The CDR3 sequence is CARSFRTSTDTQYF. DNA for the CDR3: TGTGCCAGAAGCTTCAGGACTAGTACAGATACACAGTATTTT.

J is TRBJ2-5 and V is TRBV5-1; TRBD1 might be the D (5 bases). Trimming shortened V by 0 bases and J by 4 bases, and 10 bases separated the two germline ends. This CDR3 spans 14 amino acids. Germline V gives CDR1 SGHRS, CDR2 YFSETQ. The CDR3 DNA is TGCGCCAGCAGCTTGGAGGGGATGCGAGAGACCCAGTACTTC. This sequence encodes CASSLEGMRETQYF.